Below, 22 T cell receptor beta chains from the same sample are listed, as sequenced in a study of T cells in Graves' hyperthyroidism and ophthalmopathy. TCR beta CDR3 region amplification was performed from RNA transcripts. First-round RT-PCR targeting the TCR CDR3 was performed with the HTBI primer set. Each CDR3 protein is one row after TCRdb ran MiXCR on the multiplex PCR reads. The sample shows fewer than 850,000 distinct CDR3 sequences, roughly 17% of them seen only once. The specimen was blood. These receptors came from a man aged 50 or older with Graves' hyperthyroidism.

This clonotype was seen at least ten times. This rearrangement joins TRBV7-9 to TRBJ2-5; D gene unclear. Germline assignment: CDR1 SEHNR and CDR2 FQNEAQ (reference sequence). V lost 0 bases to trimming and J lost 4 bases, with 9 bases between them. CDR3 size: 14 residues. CDR3 sequence reads: CASSLATLRETQYF. The CDR3 nucleotides are TGTGCCAGCAGCTTAGCGACACTTAGAGAGACCCAGTACTTC.

This clonotype was recorded at least ten times. The rearrangement links TRBV28 to TRBJ2-7; D is possibly TRBD1 or TRBD2 (5 bases each). This CDR3 region has 15 residues. The V gene's germline CDR1 is MDHEN and CDR2 SYDVKM. Trimming took off 6 bases at V and 2 bases at J, with 17 bases between the two ends. The CDR3 here is CASRADALGAYEQYF. In DNA form, the CDR3 reads TGTGCCAGCAGGGCGGACGCCCTGGGGGCCTACGAGCAGTACTTC. Together with reference TRBV28 and TRBJ2-7, the CDR3 gives the full variable domain: DVKVTQSSRYLVKRTGEKVFLECVQDMDHENMFWYRQDPGLGLRLIYFSYDVKMKEKGDIPEGYSVSREKKERFSLILESASTNQTSMYLCASRADALGAYEQYFGPGTRLTVT.

The V gene is TRBV30, the J gene TRBJ1-1; no reliable D call. The germline V gene has CDR1 GTSNPN and CDR2 SVGIG (reference sequence). The CDR3 totals 17 residues. Trimming removed 5 bases from V and 1 base from J, with 23 bases in between. The CDR3 spells CAWESLVASAGNTEAFF. The DNA of the CDR3 is TGTGCCTGGGAGTCTCTCGTTGCCAGCGCGGGGAACACTGAAGCTTTCTTT. Together with reference TRBV30 and TRBJ1-1, the CDR3 gives the full variable domain: SQTIHQWPATLVQPVGSPLSLECTVEGTSNPNLYWYRQAAGRGLQLLFYSVGIGQISSEVPQNLSASRPQDRQFILSSKKLLLSDSGFYLCAWESLVASAGNTEAFFGQGTRLTVV.

The chain couples TRBV19 to TRBJ2-7; 8 positions agree with TRBD2. Germline V gene sequence: CDR1 LNHDA, CDR2 SQIVND (reference sequence). The CDR3 loop spans 14 amino acids. V gave up 5 bases and J gave up 6 bases; unmatched junction bases: 9. The CDR3 loop reads CASSSIGTSLEQYF. As DNA, the CDR3 is TGTGCCAGTAGTTCGATCGGGACTAGTCTCGAGCAGTACTTC.

In this sample, this clonotype turned up many times. This chain connects TRBV28 to TRBJ2-7, with a possible D match to TRBD2 (6 bases). This CDR3 has 13 amino acids. Germline values: CDR1 MDHEN, CDR2 SYDVKM. Between the trimmed V and J ends, which lost 3 bases and 5 bases, there was a span of 11 bases. The CDR3 DNA reads TGTGCCAGCAGTTTGGGGGGAAACAACGAGCAGTACTTC. This codes for CASSLGGNNEQYF.

The CDR3 protein is CASHRGGNEKLFF. CDR3 bases: TGTGCCAGCCACAGGGGGGGTAATGAAAAACTGTTTTTT. The chain combines TRBV6-2 or TRBV6-3 with TRBJ1-4; TRBD1 matches at 8 bases. This CDR3 has 13 amino acids. Germline V gives CDR1 MNHEY, CDR2 SVGEGT. Trimming took 8 bases from V and 4 from J; bases not matched to a gene: 3.

In its sample, this clonotype was seen a few times. The chain uses TRBV5-1 and TRBJ1-1, with D possibly being TRBD1 (6 bases). Trimming removed 8 bases at V and 7 bases at J, with 21 bases between. From germline, CDR1 is SGHRS and CDR2 YFSETQ. The CDR3 contains 14 residues. In DNA, the CDR3 is TGCGCCAGTGCCGACACCGGGGGCGCGGGTGAAGCTTTCTTT. Translated: CASADTGGAGEAFF. The whole variable domain, filled in from reference TRBV5-1 and TRBJ1-1, reads KAGVTQTPRYLIKTRGQQVTLSCSPISGHRSVSWYQQTPGQGLQFLFEYFSETQRNKGNFPGRFSGRQFSNSRSEMNVSTLELGDSALYLCASADTGGAGEAFFGQGTRLTVV.

The chain is built from TRBV28 and TRBJ2-7; TRBD1 might be the D (5 bases). The V gene's germline CDR1 is MDHEN and CDR2 SYDVKM. Trimming took 6 bases from V and 3 from J, leaving 12 bases between them. There are 13 residues in the CDR3. In DNA form, the CDR3 reads TGTGCCAGCAGACACACCCAGGGCTACGAGCAGTACTTC. Translated, it gives CASRHTQGYEQYF.

This clonotype was seen ten or more times. This chain uses TRBV28 with TRBJ2-7; D ambiguous. The CDR3 consists of 13 residues. Trimming stripped 10 bases from V and 1 base from J, with 14 bases between. Germline values: CDR1 MDHEN, CDR2 SYDVKM. CDR3 nucleotide sequence: TGTGCCACCCAAGAACGGCAGTCCTACGAGCAGTACTTC. It codes for CATQERQSYEQYF.

This clonotype was counted only a few times. The chain carries TRBV5-1 and TRBJ2-7; a weak D match, TRBD2 (5 bases). The germline gives CDR1 SGHRS, CDR2 YFSETQ. The ends were cut back, 4 bases at V and 3 bases at J, with 14 bases in the middle. The length of the CDR3 is 14 residues. The CDR3 sequence: CASSLDYKSYEQYF. CDR3 DNA: TGCGCCAGCAGCCTCGACTACAAGAGCTACGAGCAGTACTTC.

This clonotype has a handful of counts. This chain links TRBV5-1 with TRBJ1-2; D not resolved. The CDR3 extends over 13 amino acids. The germline V and J ends were trimmed by 0 bases and 6 bases, with 9 bases remaining between them. Germline lookup yields CDR1 SGHRS and CDR2 YFSETQ. The CDR3 loop reads CASSLVRLDGYTF. DNA of the CDR3: TGCGCCAGCAGCTTGGTACGGTTAGATGGCTACACCTTC. The full variable domain, in which reference TRBV5-1 and TRBJ1-2 provide the parts outside the CDR3, is KAGVTQTPRYLIKTRGQQVTLSCSPISGHRSVSWYQQTPGQGLQFLFEYFSETQRNKGNFPGRFSGRQFSNSRSEMNVSTLELGDSALYLCASSLVRLDGYTFGSGTRLTVV.

The sample holds one count of this clonotype. The V call is TRBV20-1, the J call TRBJ2-7; 9 bases align to TRBD2. V gave up 0 bases and J gave up 7 bases; unmatched junction bases: 10. The V gene's germline CDR1 is DFQATT and CDR2 SNEGSKA (reference sequence). The CDR3 covers 15 residues. DNA of the CDR3: TGCAGTGCTAGAGATCCCACTAGCGGGTCTTTAGAGCAGTACTTC. It is translated as CSARDPTSGSLEQYF.

This clonotype was counted many times. The rearrangement joins TRBV7-9 to TRBJ1-1, with D hard to call. Germline lookup yields CDR1 SEHNR and CDR2 FQNEAQ (reference sequence). Trimming took 3 bases from V and 2 from J, leaving 10 bases between them. The length of the CDR3 is 14 residues. CDR3: CASSLAQRNTEAFF. As DNA, the CDR3 is TGTGCCAGCAGCTTGGCACAGCGAAACACTGAAGCTTTCTTT.

The chain links TRBV20-1 to TRBJ1-2; D remains ambiguous. Per the germline V gene, CDR1 is DFQATT and CDR2 is SNEGSKA (reference sequence). The CDR3 length is 15 residues. Deletions cut 3 bases from V and 3 bases from J, with 17 bases between. The CDR3 bases are TGCAGTGCTAGTCTTGGACCCAAAGGTTACTATGGCTACACCTTC. This encodes CSASLGPKGYYGYTF.

In this sample, this clonotype turned up many times. This chain's CDR3 is CASSIGTAQETQYF. The CDR3 coding sequence is TGTGCCAGCAGCATCGGGACGGCACAAGAGACCCAGTACTTC. This rearrangement joins TRBV19 to TRBJ2-5; D may match TRBD1 or TRBD2 (5 bases each). Germline lookup yields CDR1 LNHDA and CDR2 SQIVND (reference sequence). The V end was cut by 9 bases, the J end by 2 bases, with 16 bases between. The length of the CDR3 is 14 residues.

The sample holds many counts of this clonotype. V is TRBV29-1 and J is TRBJ1-2; no definite D call. In germline, CDR1 is SQVTM, CDR2 ANQGSEA. Trimming took 0 bases from V and 7 from J, leaving 9 bases between them. The CDR3 covers 12 residues. CDR3 bases: TGCAGCGTTGAAGATGTTCCTTTTGGCTACACCTTC. Translating it yields CSVEDVPFGYTF.

The sample holds many counts of this clonotype. The chain uses TRBV12-3 or TRBV12-4 and TRBJ1-5; D is possibly TRBD1 (5 bases). The CDR3 is 15 amino acids. Trimming left V 7 bases short and J 7 bases short, with 20 bases between. The CDR3 reads CASTPGGQGAQPQHF. Written as DNA, the CDR3 is TGTGCCAGCACCCCGGGAGGGCAGGGTGCCCAGCCCCAGCATTTT.

This clonotype was seen at least ten times. A read error may produce the germline difference seen at one junction end. The chain links TRBV2 to TRBJ1-2; D remains ambiguous. This CDR3 contains 14 residues. CDR1 is SNHLY, CDR2 FYNNEI, per germline. The CDR3 spells CASGEQIAKYGYTF. The CDR3 DNA reads TGTGCCAGCGGGGAGCAGATAGCTAAATATGGCTACACCTTC. The full variable domain, rest sourced from reference TRBV2 and TRBJ1-2, is EPEVTQTPSHQVTQMGQEVILRCVPISNHLYFYWYRQILGQKVEFLVSFYNNEISEKSEIFDDQFSVERPDGSNFTLKIRSTKLEDSAMYFCASGEQIAKYGYTFGSGTRLTVV.

This clonotype was recorded many times. J is TRBJ2-1 and V is TRBV7-2; 9 nucleotides align to TRBD1. This CDR3 has 15 amino acids. J gave up 8 bases and V 5 bases, and 10 bases lay outside the gene matches. CDR1 and CDR2 (germline): SGHTA, FQGNSA. In nucleotides, the CDR3 is TGTGCCAGCAGCCCGCAACAGGGGGCTTTCTATGAGCAGTTCTTC. Protein product: CASSPQQGAFYEQFF.

This clonotype was observed a few times. The V call is TRBV29-1, the J call TRBJ1-1; a possible D gene is TRBD1 (5 bases). Trimming removed 3 bases at V and 4 bases at J, with 18 bases between. CDR1 is SQVTM, CDR2 ANQGSEA, per germline. CDR3 length equals 15 residues. CDR3 DNA: TGCAGCGTTGATTATTCGGGGACCTCAGGCACTGAAGCTTTCTTT. Protein sequence: CSVDYSGTSGTEAFF.

This clonotype was seen at least ten times. This rearrangement joins TRBV25-1 to TRBJ1-1; D call uncertain. V lost 5 bases, J lost 5 bases, and 18 bases lay in between. This CDR3 comprises 15 residues. Per the germline V gene, CDR1 is MGHDK and CDR2 is SYGVNS. The CDR3 nucleotides are TGTGCCAGCAGTCCGTCCGGCCTCCTCGGAACTGAAGCTTTCTTT. This translates into CASSPSGLLGTEAFF.

The V call is TRBV24-1, the J call TRBJ2-1; D might be TRBD2 (5 bases). This CDR3 comprises 16 residues. V was shortened by 4 bases and J by 0 bases, with 12 bases between the two germline ends. CDR1 and CDR2 (germline): KGHDR, SFDVKD. In DNA form, the CDR3 reads TGTGCCACCAGTGACCAAGCGGCCGACTCCTACAATGAGCAGTTCTTC. This translates into CATSDQAADSYNEQFF.